This TCR beta chain emerged from a study of molecular identifiers for immune sequencing clone quantification. Of note for this clonotype: Its antigen is not known.

The CDR3 length is 18 residues. Germline-derived CDR1 and CDR2 are MNHNY and SVGAGI (reference sequence). The V segment lost 6 bases and the J segment 8 bases; nucleotides outside the gene matches: 21. Study conclusions and caveats: Effector cells had over 99% of their molecules in clones above 20 RNA copies, while naive cells had under 1%.

Each CDR3 protein is one row after TCRdb ran MiXCR on the PCR reads. This table holds about 640,000 distinct CDR3 sequences, 15% to 20% found once. The source is a human donor in good health. Some libraries in this study had Jurkat cell RNA spiked in. The V call is TRBV6-6, the J call TRBJ2-1, with 8 bases that match TRBD1. The sequenced material came from naive CD8+ T cells from blood, with Jurkat cell RNA spiked in. Indicated subset: FACS-sorted CD8+CD4-CCR7+CD45RA+ naive T cells. In nucleotides, the CDR3 is TGTGCCAGCAGCCCCTATCTATCCCCTCCCGGACAGGGCTATGAGCAGTTCTTC. Translation gives CASSPYLSPPGQGYEQFF.